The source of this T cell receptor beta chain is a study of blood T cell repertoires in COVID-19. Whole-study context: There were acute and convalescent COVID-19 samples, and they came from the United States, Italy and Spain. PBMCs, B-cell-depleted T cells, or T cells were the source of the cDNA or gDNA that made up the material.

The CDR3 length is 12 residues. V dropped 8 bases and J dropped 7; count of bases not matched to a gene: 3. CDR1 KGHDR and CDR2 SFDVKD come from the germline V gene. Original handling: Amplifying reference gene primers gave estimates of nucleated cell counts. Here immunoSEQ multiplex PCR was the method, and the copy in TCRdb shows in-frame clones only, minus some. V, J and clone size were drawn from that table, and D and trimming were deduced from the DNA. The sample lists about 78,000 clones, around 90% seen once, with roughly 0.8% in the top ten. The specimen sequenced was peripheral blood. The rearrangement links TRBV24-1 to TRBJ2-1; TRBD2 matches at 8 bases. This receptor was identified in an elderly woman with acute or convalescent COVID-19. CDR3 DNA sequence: TGTGCCACCACAGGGACTAGTAATGAGCAGTTCTTC. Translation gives CATTGTSNEQFF.